Following are 4 T cell receptor beta chains from one sample sequenced in a study of T cell responses to AZD1222 COVID-19 vaccine. Clones were sequenced by immunoSEQ multiplex PCR, and TCRdb holds only the in-frame ones, with some missing. The sample gives roughly 120,000 clones, 85% to 90% of which show up once; less than 8.5% is in the top ten. The starting material was peripheral blood, obtained 28 days after the second AZD1222 dose. These receptors came from an adult who received the AZD1222 COVID-19 vaccine.

The gene calls are TRBV6-1 and TRBJ2-7, with 8 bases matching TRBD1. The V segment lost 4 bases and the J segment 6 bases; nucleotides outside the gene matches: 5. The CDR3 runs 13 residues. Germline CDR1 reads MNHNS; CDR2 reads SASEGT. CDR3 DNA sequence: TGTGCCAGCAGTGCCCGGACAGGGCGCGAGCAGTACTTC. The encoded protein is CASSARTGREQYF.

The chain uses TRBV6-2 or TRBV6-3 and TRBJ1-5; possibly TRBD1 for D (5 bases). The CDR3 is made up of 13 amino acids. V was trimmed by 5 bases and J by 4 bases, leaving 9 bases between them. Germline loops: CDR1 MNHEY, CDR2 SVGEGT. In DNA, the CDR3 is TGTGCCAGCAGTATGAGGGGAAATCAGCCCCAGCATTTT. Protein product: CASSMRGNQPQHF.

The gene calls are TRBV6-5 and TRBJ2-3; 13 bases line up with TRBD2. The V gene's germline CDR1 is MNHEY and CDR2 SVGAGI. This CDR3 has 13 amino acids. V gave up 6 bases and J gave up 8 bases; unmatched junction bases: 2. CDR3 DNA: TGTGCCAGCAGACTAGCGGGGGGGCCTACGCAGTATTTT. Residues: CASRLAGGPTQYF.

The CDR3 is CASSQDRAGTETQYF. As DNA, the CDR3 is TGTGCCAGCAGCCAAGATCGGGCAGGGACGGAGACCCAGTACTTC. The V call is TRBV4-2, the J call TRBJ2-5; D could derive from TRBD1 or TRBD2 (5 bases each). The germline CDR1 and CDR2 sequences are LGHNA and YNFKEQ. The V end lost 0 bases, the J end lost 5 bases, and 13 bases lay between the germline ends. The CDR3 is 15 residues long.